The rows below give T cell receptor beta chains drawn from one sample of a study of beta chain features in type 1 diabetes. This table comes from immunoSEQ multiplex PCR, and its TCRdb copy is limited to in-frame clones, with some not included. This sample has fewer than 350,000 clones; approximately 15% occur once, and the top ten carry approximately 0.015%. Sequencing was done on a sample of naive CD4+ T cells from blood. The receptors come from a man between 18 and 29 years old with type 1 diabetes. The CDR3 runs from the conserved cysteine through the conserved F or W. Each record gives: D gene, clone size, J gene, V gene, CDR3 DNA, CDR3 protein. D genes are given only for firm matches. Rows may omit the clone size; those that give it use once, few, many or a size class.

D gene: TRBD2; clone size: few; J gene: TRBJ2-5; V gene: TRBV4-3; CDR3 DNA: TGCGCCAGCAGCTTCAGTGGGAGCGGGGGGGGTCCCCAGTACTTC; CDR3 protein: CASSFSGSGGGPQYF
D gene: NA; clone size: NA; J gene: TRBJ2-7; V gene: TRBV30; CDR3 DNA: TGTGCCTGGAGTGGACTAGGCATCTACGAGCAGTACTTC; CDR3 protein: CAWSGLGIYEQYF
D gene: TRBD2; clone size: few; J gene: TRBJ2-2; V gene: TRBV5-1; CDR3 DNA: TGCGCCAGCAGCTTCCTAGCGGGAGGGAACACCGGGGAGCTGTTTTTT; CDR3 protein: CASSFLAGGNTGELFF
D gene: NA; clone size: NA; J gene: TRBJ2-7; V gene: TRBV7-2; CDR3 DNA: TGTGCCAGCAGCCTAACAGAGATCTACGAGCAGTACTTC; CDR3 protein: CASSLTEIYEQYF
D gene: NA; clone size: few; J gene: TRBJ1-1; V gene: TRBV5-1; CDR3 DNA: TGCGCCAGCAGCTTCGAGGGCACTGAAGCTTTCTTT; CDR3 protein: CASSFEGTEAFF
D gene: NA; clone size: few; J gene: TRBJ2-1; V gene: TRBV2; CDR3 DNA: TGTGCCAGCAGTGATACTGAGGGTCATGAGCAGTTCTTC; CDR3 protein: CASSDTEGHEQFF
D gene: NA; clone size: few; J gene: TRBJ2-7; V gene: TRBV28; CDR3 DNA: TGTGCCAGCACTGGGGCCAGTTCCTACGAGCAGTACTTC; CDR3 protein: CASTGASSYEQYF
D gene: TRBD2; clone size: few; J gene: TRBJ2-5; V gene: TRBV7-9; CDR3 DNA: TGTGCCAGCAGCCAGGGAACTAGCGGGACGCAAGAGACCCAGTACTTC; CDR3 protein: CASSQGTSGTQETQYF
D gene: NA; clone size: few; J gene: TRBJ2-7; V gene: TRBV6-5; CDR3 DNA: TGTGCCAGCAGTACGGACTGGGACTACGAGCAGTACTTC; CDR3 protein: CASSTDWDYEQYF
D gene: NA; clone size: NA; J gene: TRBJ2-3; V gene: TRBV6-6; CDR3 DNA: TGTGCCAGCAGTTACTCGACCCACGGGACGCAGTATTTT; CDR3 protein: CASSYSTHGTQYF
D gene: NA; clone size: few; J gene: TRBJ1-1; V gene: TRBV4-1; CDR3 DNA: TGCGCCAGCAGCCAAGTCCGGAACACTGAAGCTTTCTTT; CDR3 protein: CASSQVRNTEAFF
D gene: TRBD1; clone size: NA; J gene: TRBJ1-3; V gene: TRBV5-4; CDR3 DNA: TGTGCCAGCAGCCATGGGAAGACAGGGGCTGGAAACACCATATATTTT; CDR3 protein: CASSHGKTGAGNTIYF
D gene: NA; clone size: NA; J gene: TRBJ1-5; V gene: TRBV7-8; CDR3 DNA: TGTGCCAGCACCCCTAGGGGCCCCGGGCAGCCCCAGCATTTT; CDR3 protein: CASTPRGPGQPQHF
D gene: NA; clone size: NA; J gene: TRBJ2-3; V gene: TRBV7-9; CDR3 DNA: TGTGCCAGCAGCTTATCTAGCGGCACAGATACGCAGTATTTT; CDR3 protein: CASSLSSGTDTQYF